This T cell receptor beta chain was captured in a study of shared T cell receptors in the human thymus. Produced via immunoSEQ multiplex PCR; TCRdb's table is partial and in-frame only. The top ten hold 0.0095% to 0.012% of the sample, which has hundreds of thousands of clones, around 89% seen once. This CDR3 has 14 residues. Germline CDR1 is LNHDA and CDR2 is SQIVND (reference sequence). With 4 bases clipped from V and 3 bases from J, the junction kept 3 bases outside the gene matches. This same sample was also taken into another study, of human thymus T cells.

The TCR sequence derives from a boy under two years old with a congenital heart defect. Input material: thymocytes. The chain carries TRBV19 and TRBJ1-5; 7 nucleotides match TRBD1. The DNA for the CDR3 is TGTGCCAGTAGTAACAGGGGAACCAATCAGCCCCAGCATTTT. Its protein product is CASSNRGTNQPQHF.